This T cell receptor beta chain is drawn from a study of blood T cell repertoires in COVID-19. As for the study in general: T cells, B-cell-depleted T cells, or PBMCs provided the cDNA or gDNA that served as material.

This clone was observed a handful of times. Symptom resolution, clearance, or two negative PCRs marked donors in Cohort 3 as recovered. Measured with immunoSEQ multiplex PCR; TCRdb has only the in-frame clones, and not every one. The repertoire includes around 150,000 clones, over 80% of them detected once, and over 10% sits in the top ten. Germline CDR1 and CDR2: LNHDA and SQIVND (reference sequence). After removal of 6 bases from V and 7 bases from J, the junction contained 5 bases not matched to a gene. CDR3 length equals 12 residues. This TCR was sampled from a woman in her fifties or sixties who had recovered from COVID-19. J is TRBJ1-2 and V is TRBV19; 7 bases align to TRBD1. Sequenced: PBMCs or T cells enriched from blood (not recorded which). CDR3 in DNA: TGTGCCAGTAGAGGAGGGGGCGTTGGCTACACCTTC. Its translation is CASRGGGVGYTF.